Each of the 32 T cell receptor beta chains below was sequenced from the same sample in a study of shared clonotypes between healthy human individuals. Repertoires were generated with immunoSEQ multiplex PCR, while TCRdb's copy carries only in-frame clones and drops some. The sample shows roughly 1 million clones, 70% to 80% of them seen only once. What was sequenced was memory CD4+ T cells sorted from blood. Subset noted: CD45RA-negative fraction. The origin of the receptors is a man aged 18 to 30 in good health.

The chain joins TRBV19 to TRBJ1-2; D gene uncertain. Germline values: CDR1 LNHDA, CDR2 SQIVND (reference sequence). V gave up 6 bases and J gave up 2 bases, with 19 bases separating them. The CDR3 is made up of 16 amino acids. As DNA, the CDR3 is TGTGCCAGTAGCAAGAACAGCCAACCTAGAAACTATGGCTACACCTTC. This gives the protein CASSKNSQPRNYGYTF. The whole variable domain, filled in from reference TRBV19 and TRBJ1-2, reads DGGITQSPKYLFRKEGQNVTLSCEQNLNHDAMYWYRQDPGQGLRLIYYSQIVNDFQKGDIAEGYSVSREKKESFPLTVTSAQKNPTAFYLCASSKNSQPRNYGYTFGSGTRLTVV.

There are many counts of this clone. V usage is TRBV30 and J usage is TRBJ2-1; D assignment may be TRBD1 or TRBD2 (5 bases each). In germline, CDR1 is GTSNPN, CDR2 SVGIG (reference sequence). V lost 1 base and J lost 7, with 14 bases in between. CDR3 length: 14 residues. CDR3 residues: CAWSGGTNLNEQFF. In nucleotides, the CDR3 is TGTGCCTGGAGTGGGGGGACCAACCTAAATGAGCAGTTCTTC.

The J gene is TRBJ1-4, the V gene TRBV29-1; no clear D. The CDR3 has 12 amino acids. V dropped 1 base and J dropped 10 bases, with 10 bases sitting between them. Germline lookup yields CDR1 SQVTM and CDR2 ANQGSEA. The CDR3 protein is CSVEGRRRKLFF. DNA for the CDR3: TGCAGCGTTGAAGGGAGGCGAAGAAAACTGTTTTTT.

This clone was seen only a few times. The CDR3 sequence is CSVDFVNTEAFF. CDR3 nucleotide sequence: TGCAGCGTTGACTTCGTGAACACTGAAGCTTTCTTT. The chain combines TRBV29-1 with TRBJ1-1; D is uncertain. Germline V gene data show CDR1 as SQVTM and CDR2 as ANQGSEA. The germline V and J ends were trimmed by 3 bases and 0 bases, with 5 bases remaining between them. The CDR3 is 12 residues long. The variable domain in full, completed from reference TRBV29-1 and TRBJ1-1, reads SAVISQKPSRDICQRGTSLTIQCQVDSQVTMMFWYRQQPGQSLTLIATANQGSEATYESGFVIDKFPISRPNLTFSTLTVSNMSPEDSSIYLCSVDFVNTEAFFGQGTRLTVV.

There are a few counts of this clone. This chain uses TRBV4-1 with TRBJ1-2; 8 nucleotides line up with TRBD1. Germline CDR1 MGHRA, CDR2 YSYEKL. The trim removed 0 bases at V and 6 bases at J, leaving 6 bases unmatched. This CDR3 has 15 residues. The CDR3 is CASSQDINRGDGYTF. CDR3 DNA sequence: TGCGCCAGCAGCCAAGATATTAACAGGGGGGATGGCTACACCTTC.

The chain combines TRBV19 with TRBJ1-1; D not certain. Germline assignment: CDR1 LNHDA and CDR2 SQIVND (reference sequence). CDR3 size: 13 residues. Trimming took off 5 bases at V and 2 bases at J, with 9 bases between the two ends. The CDR3 region has the DNA TGTGCCAGTAGTCCCTTACCCAACACTGAAGCTTTCTTT. Protein product: CASSPLPNTEAFF.

This clone has only one observation. The chain uses TRBV11-2 and TRBJ2-2, with TRBD2 matching over 8 bases. Unmatched junction bases numbered 5, after V lost 6 bases and J lost 2 bases. Germline V CDR1 and CDR2: SGHAT, FQNNGV. This CDR3 is 15 amino acids long. DNA for the CDR3: TGTGCCAGCAGAAGACTAGCGTCCAACACCGGGGAGCTGTTTTTT. It is translated as CASRRLASNTGELFF.

The gene calls are TRBV29-1 and TRBJ2-3; tentatively, D is TRBD1 (6 bases). Germline CDR1 SQVTM, CDR2 ANQGSEA. Between the trimmed V and J ends, which lost 7 bases and 1 base, there was a span of 18 bases. The CDR3 runs to 15 residues. CDR3 DNA: TGCAGCGATTTCCCACAGGGAACTGGCACAGATACGCAGTATTTT. Protein: CSDFPQGTGTDTQYF.

V gene TRBV11-2 combines with J gene TRBJ2-7, with D possibly matching TRBD2 (5 bases). Trimming took 5 bases from V and 2 from J, leaving 10 bases between them. Germline V gives CDR1 SGHAT, CDR2 FQNNGV. The CDR3 totals 13 residues. The DNA for the CDR3 is TGTGCCAGCAGCAACCGGGGTCCCTACGAGCAGTACTTC. It codes for CASSNRGPYEQYF.

This chain uses TRBV27 with TRBJ2-2; TRBD1 matches 7 bases. With V trimmed by 4 bases and J by 5 bases, 1 base remained unmatched. This CDR3 has 13 residues. The V gene's germline CDR1 is MNHEY and CDR2 SMNVEV (reference sequence). CDR3 nucleotide sequence: TGTGCCAGCAGTTCGACAGGGACCGGGGAGCTGTTTTTT. Protein product: CASSSTGTGELFF.

The chain carries TRBV18 and TRBJ1-2, with 8 bases identical to TRBD1. Trimming removed 4 bases from V and 0 bases from J; junction bases left unmatched: 10. In germline, CDR1 is KGHSH, CDR2 LQKENI. The CDR3 sequence is 17 residues long. The CDR3 region is CASSHPGQDLTNYGYTF. In DNA, the CDR3 is TGTGCCAGCTCACACCCGGGACAGGACCTTACTAACTATGGCTACACCTTC. Filled out from reference TRBV18 and TRBJ1-2, the complete variable domain reads NAGVMQNPRHLVRRRGQEARLRCSPMKGHSHVYWYRQLPEEGLKFMVYLQKENIIDESGMPKERFSAEFPKEGPSILRIQQVVRGDSAAYFCASSHPGQDLTNYGYTFGSGTRLTVV.

V gene TRBV6-1 combines with J gene TRBJ1-6; 8 bases line up with TRBD1. Germline CDR1 reads MNHNS; CDR2 reads SASEGT. The CDR3 is made up of 15 amino acids. The J segment lost 15 bases and the V segment lost 5 bases, leaving 15 bases of the junction unmatched. In nucleotides, the CDR3 is TGTGCCAGCAGTCCACTGGACAGGGACCGGCAGGTCCTCCACTTT. Translated: CASSPLDRDRQVLHF.

This chain links TRBV7-2 with TRBJ2-2, with 7 bases fitting TRBD2. Trimming at V came to 6 bases and at J to 9 bases, leaving 10 bases not matched to a gene. There are 14 residues in the CDR3. Germline lookup yields CDR1 SGHTA and CDR2 FQGNSA. CDR3 DNA: TGTGCCAGCAGTCCCCGAAGCGGGATAAGGGAGCTGTTTTTT. Translating it yields CASSPRSGIRELFF.

The chain links TRBV7-9 to TRBJ2-5; maybe TRBD2 (6 bases). This CDR3 has 16 amino acids. V shed 4 bases and J shed 0 bases, with 15 bases lying between them. Germline V gives CDR1 SEHNR, CDR2 FQNEAQ (reference sequence). The CDR3 nucleotides are TGTGCCAGCAGCTCCAGATTAGCGGCAGACCAAGAGACCCAGTACTTC. As protein: CASSSRLAADQETQYF.

V is TRBV28 and J is TRBJ1-4, with unresolved D. Germline loops: CDR1 MDHEN, CDR2 SYDVKM. V gave up 9 bases and J gave up 8 bases, with 10 bases separating them. The CDR3 is 11 amino acids. The CDR3 sequence is CASNGYEKLFF. CDR3 DNA: TGTGCCAGTAACGGGTACGAAAAACTGTTTTTT.

On this clone: The junction and the germline gene differ at one end; a read error may be behind it. The chain recombines TRBV7-7 with TRBJ2-1; 7 nucleotides line up with TRBD1. This CDR3 is 15 amino acids long. Looked up from germline, CDR1 is SSHAT and CDR2 is FNYEAQ (reference sequence). The CDR3 sequence: CASSFDRESYNEQFF. CDR3 in DNA: TGTGCTAGCAGCTTCGACAGGGAGTCCTACAATGAGCAGTTCTTC.

The V and J genes are TRBV5-1 and TRBJ2-5; the D gene could be TRBD1 or TRBD2 (5 bases each). There are 13 residues in the CDR3. Per the germline V gene, CDR1 is SGHRS and CDR2 is YFSETQ. Trimming stripped 6 bases from V and 5 bases from J, with 14 bases between. The CDR3 DNA sequence: TGCGCCAGCATGAGGGGCCGTCGTGAGACCCAGTACTTC. Its protein is CASMRGRRETQYF.

V is TRBV30 and J is TRBJ2-3; 8 positions agree with TRBD1. V was clipped by 4 bases and J by 0 bases; unmatched bases: 6. The germline V gene has CDR1 GTSNPN and CDR2 SVGIG (reference sequence). This CDR3 is built from 15 residues. The DNA of the CDR3 is TGTGCCTGGAACGGAGACAGGGGTAGCACAGATACGCAGTATTTT. Protein: CAWNGDRGSTDTQYF.

This chain joins TRBV4-1 and TRBJ2-5; either TRBD1 or TRBD2 may supply D (5 bases each). V lost 3 bases, J lost 0 bases, and 29 bases lay in between. CDR1 is MGHRA and CDR2 is YSYEKL in the germline V gene. This CDR3 comprises 21 residues. The CDR3: CASSHRGGGGTGKGDQETQYF. The CDR3 region has the DNA TGCGCCAGCAGCCACCGAGGCGGTGGGGGAACCGGGAAAGGGGACCAAGAGACCCAGTACTTC.

CDR3 amino acids: CASMTVHYGYTF. The CDR3 DNA reads TGTGCCAGCATGACGGTTCACTATGGCTACACCTTC. The chain is built from TRBV6-6 and TRBJ1-2, with D unclear. The CDR3 covers 12 residues. Trimming shortened V by 7 bases and J by 3 bases, and 9 bases separated the two germline ends. Germline-derived CDR1 and CDR2 are MNHNY and SVGAGI (reference sequence).

On this clone itself: This sample also contains other DNA sequences that code for the same CDR3. The chain has TRBV5-1 and TRBJ2-7; D ambiguous. Germline lookup yields CDR1 SGHRS and CDR2 YFSETQ. The CDR3 has 14 amino acids. V lost 0 bases to trimming and J lost 6 bases, with 13 bases between them. CDR3 in DNA: TGCGCCAGCAGCTTGGATCTGGAGTCGGGCGAGCAGTACTTC. This sequence encodes CASSLDLESGEQYF.

The chain carries TRBV28 and TRBJ2-4; TRBD1 matches at 8 bases. Germline V CDR1 and CDR2: MDHEN, SYDVKM. The V gene end was trimmed by 7 bases and the J gene end by 0 bases; junction bases not matched to a gene: 5. The CDR3 runs to 15 residues. CDR3 DNA sequence: TGTGCCAGCATCGGACAGGGAGTAGCCAAAAACATTCAGTACTTC. Its translation: CASIGQGVAKNIQYF. Looking up the rest from reference TRBV28 and TRBJ2-4 gives the full variable domain: DVKVTQSSRYLVKRTGEKVFLECVQDMDHENMFWYRQDPGLGLRLIYFSYDVKMKEKGDIPEGYSVSREKKERFSLILESASTNQTSMYLCASIGQGVAKNIQYFGAGTRLSVL.

This clone has more than one count but fewer than ten. This rearrangement joins TRBV7-9 to TRBJ2-2; 9 nucleotides line up with TRBD2. The J segment lost 2 bases and the V segment lost 1 base, leaving 5 bases of the junction unmatched. From germline, CDR1 is SEHNR and CDR2 FQNEAQ (reference sequence). The CDR3 has 17 residues. CDR3 in DNA: TGTGCCAGCAGCTTAGAACCTAGCGGGGTCAACACCGGGGAGCTGTTTTTT. The encoded protein is CASSLEPSGVNTGELFF.

This rearrangement joins TRBV5-1 to TRBJ1-5, with TRBD1 matching over 7 bases. Trimming took 4 bases from V and 4 from J; bases not matched to a gene: 5. The length of the CDR3 is 14 residues. Germline assignment: CDR1 SGHRS and CDR2 YFSETQ. The CDR3 protein is CASSVGTDNQPQHF. Written as DNA, the CDR3 is TGCGCCAGCAGCGTCGGGACAGATAATCAGCCCCAGCATTTT.

The chain employs TRBV11-2 and TRBJ2-3, with D possibly TRBD2 on 5 matching bases. The CDR3 consists of 15 residues. Deletions cut 3 bases from V and 0 bases from J, with 10 bases between. Looked up from germline, CDR1 is SGHAT and CDR2 is FQNNGV. For the CDR3, the DNA is TGTGCCAGCAGCTTTCGGAGGCCAAGCACAGATACGCAGTATTTT. As protein: CASSFRRPSTDTQYF.

Of note for this clone: The sample holds other DNA sequences that translate to the same CDR3. The chain carries TRBV30 and TRBJ1-1; D remains ambiguous. This CDR3 has 11 amino acids. Germline V gene data show CDR1 as GTSNPN and CDR2 as SVGIG (reference sequence). V lost 3 bases, J lost 0 bases, and 2 bases lay in between. The CDR3 DNA sequence: TGTGCCTGGAGGATGAACACTGAAGCTTTCTTT. Residues: CAWRMNTEAFF.

The chain recombines TRBV19 with TRBJ2-7, with 10 bases fitting TRBD2. CDR3 length equals 16 residues. With V trimmed by 4 bases and J by 3 bases, 9 bases remained unmatched. Germline values: CDR1 LNHDA, CDR2 SQIVND (reference sequence). The CDR3 reads CASSTGRPSGSYEQYF. DNA for the CDR3: TGTGCCAGTAGTACAGGTAGGCCTAGCGGGAGCTACGAGCAGTACTTC.

About this clone: Additional DNA sequences in this sample encode the identical CDR3. The chain has TRBV5-1 and TRBJ2-7; 7 bases are a match to TRBD2. The CDR3 has 13 amino acids. Germline V gene sequence: CDR1 SGHRS, CDR2 YFSETQ. With 1 base clipped from V and 3 bases from J, the junction kept 1 base outside the gene matches. The CDR3, as DNA: TGCGCCAGCAGCTTGCGGGGGGACTACGAGCAGTACTTC. This encodes CASSLRGDYEQYF.

V is TRBV5-1 and J is TRBJ2-7, with 7 bases identical to TRBD1. CDR3 length: 14 residues. Germline CDR1 is SGHRS and CDR2 is YFSETQ. J gave up 5 bases and V 5 bases, and 10 bases lay outside the gene matches. For the CDR3, the DNA is TGCGCCAGCAGGACGGCAGGGGGTATAAACGAGCAGTACTTC. Its translation: CASRTAGGINEQYF.

The chain links TRBV9 to TRBJ2-7; D is perhaps TRBD1 (5 bases). CDR3 length: 14 residues. Trimming removed 4 bases at V and 1 base at J, with 12 bases between. Looked up from germline, CDR1 is SGDLS and CDR2 is YYNGEE. The CDR3 loop is CASSPAGHSYEQYF. For the CDR3, the DNA is TGTGCCAGCAGCCCCGCCGGACATTCCTACGAGCAGTACTTC.

The V gene is TRBV5-4, the J gene TRBJ1-5; D is ambiguous. This CDR3 has 13 amino acids. Germline-derived CDR1 and CDR2 are SGHNT and YYREEE (reference sequence). V shed 0 bases and J shed 4 bases, with 5 bases lying between them. The CDR3 DNA sequence: TGTGCCAGCAGCTTGGATGTGAATCAGCCCCAGCATTTT. Amino acid sequence: CASSLDVNQPQHF.

Only a few counts were recorded for this clone. The CDR3 is CASMTNRGLYTEAFF. The CDR3, as DNA: TGTGCCAGTATGACAAACAGGGGGCTGTACACTGAAGCTTTCTTT. V gene TRBV19 combines with J gene TRBJ1-1; TRBD1 aligns across 9 bases. From germline, CDR1 is LNHDA and CDR2 SQIVND (reference sequence). The CDR3 is 15 residues long. V lost 7 bases, J lost 3 bases, and 9 bases stayed unmatched.